The subject of this entry is one T cell receptor beta chain. Its ends do not fully match the called genes, so a read error is possible. This sample is drawn from a study of CD4 and CD8 cells across lung adenocarcinoma regions. The patients had localized lung adenocarcinoma, a non-small cell subtype. The germline CDR1 and CDR2 sequences are MNHEY and SVGAGI. The CDR3 runs to 15 residues. From the PCR reads, TCRdb called clonotypes with MiXCR, one entry per CDR3 protein. Of approximately 17,000 distinct CDR3 sequences in the sample, 46% are singletons; the top ten hold roughly a fifth. The sequenced sample consisted of CD4+ T cells from the margin of a lung tumor. This chain connects TRBV6-5 to TRBJ2-3; 8 bases line up with TRBD1. This receptor was identified in a male donor with lung adenocarcinoma. The CD4 and CD8 labels of this study may be unreliable. The CDR3 loop reads CASGYTGGGPETQYF. CDR3 nucleotides: TGTGCCAGCGGTTACACAGGGGGTGGGCCAGAGACGCAGTATTTT.